One and the same sample provided the 25 T cell receptor beta chains below, sequenced in a study of identical twins (dated by TCRdb to about 2016). Receptor libraries were prepared by 5' RACE. For sequencing, an Illumina HiSeq 2000 was employed. TCRdb reran the public reads through fastp at Q25 and MiXCR, keeping productive beta chains. Every CDR3 protein is listed once, alongside the most common genes and DNA of its rows. A total of some 500,000 distinct CDR3 sequences appear in this sample, 22% of them only once. The ten top clones hold about 0.93% of the sample. The sample also formed part of further work on T cells expressing NK-cell markers.

Sequencing was done on a sample of CD4+ T cells sorted from blood. All receptors derive from a young woman in good health.

The chain recombines TRBV7-2 with TRBJ2-5, with 8 bases that match TRBD2. Trimming cost V 5 bases and J 4 bases; bases outside gene matches: 9. The CDR3 extends over 15 amino acids. CDR1 is SGHTA, CDR2 FQGNSA, per germline. The CDR3 region has the DNA TGTGCCAGCAGCCCCCGGTCGGGGGGGGGAGAGACCCAGTACTTC. Encoded protein: CASSPRSGGGETQYF.

This clonotype was seen a few times. This rearrangement joins TRBV9 to TRBJ2-5; 10 nucleotides line up with TRBD2. The CDR3 runs 16 residues. The V gene's germline CDR1 is SGDLS and CDR2 YYNGEE. V lost 2 bases to trimming and J lost 5 bases; unmatched junction nucleotides: 9. The CDR3 protein is CASSVNPAGGSETQYF. The CDR3 nucleotides read TGTGCCAGCAGCGTCAATCCAGCGGGAGGGAGCGAGACCCAGTACTTC.

This clonotype was recorded many times. This sequence joins TRBV28 and TRBJ2-3, with D perhaps TRBD2 (6 bases). CDR3 size: 17 residues. CDR1 is MDHEN and CDR2 is SYDVKM in the germline V gene. The V end lost 3 bases, the J end lost 4 bases, and 20 bases lay between the germline ends. The CDR3 protein is CASSFWGEWEDADTQYF. CDR3 sequence (DNA): TGTGCCAGCAGTTTTTGGGGGGAGTGGGAAGACGCAGATACGCAGTATTTT.

This chain connects TRBV7-2 to TRBJ2-1; D not resolved. Germline V gene lookup returns CDR1 SGHTA and CDR2 FQGNSA. This CDR3 is built from 14 residues. Trimming pared 0 bases from V and 6 bases from J, leaving 9 bases between. CDR3 residues: CASSLATGPNEQFF. The DNA for the CDR3 is TGTGCCAGCAGCTTAGCAACCGGACCCAATGAGCAGTTCTTC.

This clonotype has only a few counts. The V gene is TRBV6-1, the J gene TRBJ1-3, with D tentatively TRBD1 (6 bases). CDR3 length: 15 amino acids. V was cut by 6 bases and J by 2 bases, with 14 bases left in between. Germline V gene sequence: CDR1 MNHNS, CDR2 SASEGT. For the CDR3, the DNA is TGTGCCAGCAGCCAAGGGGGTAGAGCTGGAAACACCATATATTTT. Amino acids: CASSQGGRAGNTIYF.

There are a few counts of this clonotype. This chain joins TRBV5-5 and TRBJ1-6; 8 positions agree with TRBD1. Germline CDR1 and CDR2: SGHKS and YYEKEE (reference sequence). After removal of 3 bases from V and 9 bases from J, the junction contained 11 bases not matched to a gene. This CDR3 is 16 amino acids long. The CDR3 sequence is CASSWGSGQGGSPLHF. CDR3 DNA sequence: TGTGCCAGCAGCTGGGGGAGCGGACAGGGAGGTTCACCCCTCCACTTT.

V gene TRBV10-3 combines with J gene TRBJ2-7, with 12 bases fitting TRBD2. From germline, CDR1 is ENHRY and CDR2 SYGVKD. The CDR3 is made up of 16 amino acids. Unmatched junction bases numbered 9, after V lost 4 bases and J lost 5 bases. The CDR3 protein is CAISVLAGGLVNEQYF. The DNA for the CDR3 is TGTGCCATCAGTGTGCTAGCGGGAGGGCTCGTTAACGAGCAGTACTTC.

CDR3 protein: CASSLQGDETGELFF. CDR3 nucleotide sequence: TGTGCCAGCAGCTTACAGGGGGATGAGACCGGGGAGCTGTTTTTT. This chain joins TRBV7-3 and TRBJ2-2; TRBD1 aligns across 7 bases. The V and J ends lost 2 bases and 5 bases, in that order; junction bases with no gene match: 5. The CDR3 is made up of 15 amino acids. Germline lookup yields CDR1 SGHTA and CDR2 FQGTGA.

This clonotype was found many times. The chain couples TRBV7-9 to TRBJ2-5; the D is unclear. V lost 6 bases, J lost 0 bases, and 5 bases lay in between. There are 12 residues in the CDR3. CDR1 is SEHNR and CDR2 is FQNEAQ in the germline V gene (reference sequence). This CDR3 is CASSPNQETQYF. Written as DNA, the CDR3 is TGTGCCAGCAGTCCCAACCAAGAGACCCAGTACTTC.

The rearrangement links TRBV28 to TRBJ2-5, with TRBD1 as a possible D gene (6 bases). The CDR3 has 14 residues. Germline loops: CDR1 MDHEN, CDR2 SYDVKM. Trimming left V 3 bases short and J 6 bases short, with 14 bases between. CDR3 region: CASSFRGRGQTQYF. CDR3 sequence (DNA): TGTGCCAGCAGTTTTAGGGGCAGGGGTCAGACCCAGTACTTC. The full variable domain, its missing parts supplied by reference TRBV28 and TRBJ2-5, is DVKVTQSSRYLVKRTGEKVFLECVQDMDHENMFWYRQDPGLGLRLIYFSYDVKMKEKGDIPEGYSVSREKKERFSLILESASTNQTSMYLCASSFRGRGQTQYFGPGTRLLVL.

This clonotype was seen many times. This chain joins TRBV20-1 and TRBJ2-2; a weak D match, TRBD2 (5 bases). Germline V gene data show CDR1 as DFQATT and CDR2 as SNEGSKA (reference sequence). This CDR3 region has 14 residues. The V gene lost 2 bases and the J gene lost 4 bases, with 11 bases spanning the gap. CDR3 sequence (DNA): TGCAGTGCTAGACGAGGGAGTGCCACCGGGGAGCTGTTTTTT. Translation: CSARRGSATGELFF.

CDR3 bases: TGTGCCAGCAGTACACGTAATCATGAGCAGTTCTTC. This encodes CASSTRNHEQFF. The rearrangement joins TRBV6-2 or TRBV6-3 to TRBJ2-1; D not resolved. Trimming removed 5 bases from V and 8 bases from J, with 10 bases in between. This CDR3 has 12 residues. Germline-derived CDR1 and CDR2 are MNHEY and SVGEGT.

V is TRBV29-1 and J is TRBJ2-3; D is uncertain. Trimming took off 0 bases at V and 3 bases at J, with 4 bases between the two ends. The length of the CDR3 is 12 residues. Looked up from germline, CDR1 is SQVTM and CDR2 is ANQGSEA. The CDR3 DNA reads as TGCAGCGTTGAAGAGGGGACAGATACGCAGTATTTT. Translated: CSVEEGTDTQYF.

This chain connects TRBV15 to TRBJ2-7; TRBD1 is a possible D gene (6 bases). Per germline, CDR1 LNHNV and CDR2 YYDKDF (reference sequence). The CDR3 is made up of 15 amino acids. V was pared by 0 bases and J by 5 bases, with 14 bases between. In DNA, the CDR3 is TGTGCCACCAGCAGAGAGGAAAGGGGGTGGGACGAGCAGTACTTC. Residues: CATSREERGWDEQYF.

The chain is built from TRBV20-1 and TRBJ2-7; D is perhaps TRBD2 (6 bases). This CDR3 has 13 residues. Germline CDR1 DFQATT, CDR2 SNEGSKA (reference sequence). V gave up 1 base and J gave up 5 bases, with 12 bases separating them. For the CDR3, the DNA is TGCAGTGCTAGAGCCGGGAGTCTCCACGAGCAGTACTTC. It specifies CSARAGSLHEQYF.

The rearrangement links TRBV27 to TRBJ1-1; D perhaps matches TRBD1 (5 bases). The CDR3 is made up of 15 amino acids. The germline V gene has CDR1 MNHEY and CDR2 SMNVEV (reference sequence). The V end was cut by 7 bases, the J end by 0 bases, with 15 bases between. The CDR3 coding sequence is TGTGCCAGCAAGCAACAGGCGGTTATGAACACTGAAGCTTTCTTT. It translates to CASKQQAVMNTEAFF.

J is TRBJ2-7 and V is TRBV10-3; perhaps D is TRBD1 or TRBD2 (5 bases each). Germline V lookup: CDR1 ENHRY, CDR2 SYGVKD. The CDR3 is 12 amino acids. Trimming pared 4 bases from V and 5 bases from J, leaving 9 bases between. The CDR3 DNA reads TGTGCCATCAGTGCGGGACCCAACGAGCAGTACTTC. The encoded protein is CAISAGPNEQYF.

This clonotype was seen a few times. This chain joins TRBV29-1 and TRBJ2-5; either TRBD1 or TRBD2 may supply D (6 bases each). The length of the CDR3 is 14 residues. The germline V gene has CDR1 SQVTM and CDR2 ANQGSEA. The ends were cut back, 4 bases at V and 2 bases at J, with 14 bases in the middle. CDR3: CSVGRTGAQETQYF. The CDR3 DNA reads TGCAGCGTTGGGAGGACGGGGGCACAAGAGACCCAGTACTTC. Complete variable domain (other parts from reference TRBV29-1 and TRBJ2-5): SAVISQKPSRDICQRGTSLTIQCQVDSQVTMMFWYRQQPGQSLTLIATANQGSEATYESGFVIDKFPISRPNLTFSTLTVSNMSPEDSSIYLCSVGRTGAQETQYFGPGTRLLVL.

J is TRBJ1-1 and V is TRBV5-1; D remains ambiguous. Germline CDR1 SGHRS, CDR2 YFSETQ. V lost 0 bases to trimming and J lost 3 bases, with 6 bases between them. The CDR3 totals 13 residues. CDR3 loop: CASSLEVYTEAFF. The CDR3 DNA sequence: TGCGCCAGCAGCTTGGAGGTTTACACTGAAGCTTTCTTT.

At least ten counts were recorded for this clonotype. The rearrangement joins TRBV24-1 to TRBJ2-1; no definite D call. CDR1 KGHDR and CDR2 SFDVKD come from the germline V gene. This CDR3 region has 12 residues. Between the trimmed V and J ends, which lost 2 bases and 4 bases, there was a span of 2 bases. In DNA form, the CDR3 reads TGTGCCACCAGTGATTCATACAATGAGCAGTTCTTC. This encodes CATSDSYNEQFF.

The V call is TRBV11-2, the J call TRBJ1-1; a possible D gene is TRBD1 (6 bases). The length of the CDR3 is 15 residues. Trimming stripped 3 bases from V and 10 bases from J, with 21 bases between. CDR1 and CDR2 from the germline V gene are SGHAT and FQNNGV. In DNA form, the CDR3 reads TGTGCCAGCAGCTTTGGAGTACTGAGGGGGTCGGGAGCTTTCTTT. This sequence encodes CASSFGVLRGSGAFF.

This clonotype was counted ten times or more. The chain is built from TRBV5-1 and TRBJ2-3; 7 bases align to TRBD1. The CDR3 is made up of 14 amino acids. Germline CDR1 SGHRS, CDR2 YFSETQ. Trimming cost V 6 bases and J 0 bases; bases outside gene matches: 4. The CDR3 nucleotides read TGCGCCAGCAAGACAGGGTACAGCACAGATACGCAGTATTTT. Its translation: CASKTGYSTDTQYF.

This clonotype was counted between two and nine times. V usage is TRBV4-3 and J usage is TRBJ2-7, with a weak D call TRBD1 (5 bases). The V gene's germline CDR1 is LGHNA and CDR2 YSLEER. This CDR3 has 15 amino acids. The ends were cut back, 0 bases at V and 2 bases at J, with 11 bases in the middle. In nucleotides, the CDR3 is TGCGCCAGCAGCCAAGATAGAACAGGCCCCTACGAGCAGTACTTC. This gives the protein CASSQDRTGPYEQYF.

The sample holds a few counts of this clonotype. The V gene is TRBV20-1, the J gene TRBJ2-5; D may be TRBD2 (6 bases). V was trimmed by 6 bases and J by 5 bases, leaving 16 bases between them. Germline CDR1 DFQATT, CDR2 SNEGSKA (reference sequence). This CDR3 region has 13 residues. The DNA of the CDR3 is TGCAGTGCCTCTAAGGCGGGAAGGGAGACCCAGTACTTC. It yields the protein CSASKAGRETQYF.

The sample holds a few counts of this clonotype. The V gene is TRBV7-2, the J gene TRBJ2-1, with TRBD2 identical over 14 bases. With 4 bases clipped from V and 8 bases from J, the junction kept 7 bases outside the gene matches. This CDR3 spans 16 amino acids. Germline V gives CDR1 SGHTA, CDR2 FQGNSA. CDR3 sequence (DNA): TGTGCCAGCAGCTCCGGGACTAGCGGGAGTATCTATGAGCAGTTCTTC. The encoded protein is CASSSGTSGSIYEQFF.